This T cell receptor (beta chain) was identified during a study of cytomegalovirus exposure and HLA in healthy donors. Concerning this clone: Its antigen is unknown.

Study-wide findings and caveats: Reports credit the classifier with highly specific, highly sensitive diagnosis of cytomegalovirus status. Most TCR sequences were uncommon, yet certain public TCRs appeared in many donors. A few chains linked to CMV were shown in vitro to be specific for CMV antigens. TCR clusters originating in the first cohort tended to co-occur in the approximately 120 validation repertoires, according to a later analysis.

Trimming cost V 5 bases and J 0 bases, with 8 bases left between them. The CDR3 spans 15 residues. The germline V gene encodes CDR1 WSHSY and CDR2 SAAADI. This table comes from immunoSEQ multiplex PCR, and its TCRdb copy is limited to in-frame clones, with some not included. The data hold roughly 150,000 clones, with approximately 90% observed a single time. The chain links TRBV10-2 to TRBJ1-6; no definite D call. The source material was PBMCs. This TCR was sampled from a man aged 18 to 29 in good health and CMV-seronegative. CDR3 nucleotides: TGCGCCAGCAGTTTGGGCCGCTCCTATAATTCACCCCTCCACTTT. Protein product: CASSLGRSYNSPLHF.